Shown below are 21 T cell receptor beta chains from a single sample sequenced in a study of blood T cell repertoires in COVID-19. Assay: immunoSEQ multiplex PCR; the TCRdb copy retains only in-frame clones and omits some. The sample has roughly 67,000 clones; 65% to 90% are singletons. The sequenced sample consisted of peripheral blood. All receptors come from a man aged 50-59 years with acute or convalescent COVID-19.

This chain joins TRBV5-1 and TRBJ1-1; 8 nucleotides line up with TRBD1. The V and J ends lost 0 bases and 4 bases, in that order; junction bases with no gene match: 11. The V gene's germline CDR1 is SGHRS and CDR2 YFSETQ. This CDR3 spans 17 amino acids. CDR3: CASSLGTGFGVFTEAFF. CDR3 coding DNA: TGCGCCAGCAGCTTGGGGACAGGGTTTGGTGTTTTCACTGAAGCTTTCTTT. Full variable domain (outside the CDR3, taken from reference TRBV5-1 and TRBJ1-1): KAGVTQTPRYLIKTRGQQVTLSCSPISGHRSVSWYQQTPGQGLQFLFEYFSETQRNKGNFPGRFSGRQFSNSRSEMNVSTLELGDSALYLCASSLGTGFGVFTEAFFGQGTRLTVV.

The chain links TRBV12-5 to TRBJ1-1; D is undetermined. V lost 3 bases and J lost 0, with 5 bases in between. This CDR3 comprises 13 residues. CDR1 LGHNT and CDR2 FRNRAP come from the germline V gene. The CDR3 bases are TGTGCTAGTGGTTTATCAGTGAACACTGAAGCTTTCTTT. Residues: CASGLSVNTEAFF.

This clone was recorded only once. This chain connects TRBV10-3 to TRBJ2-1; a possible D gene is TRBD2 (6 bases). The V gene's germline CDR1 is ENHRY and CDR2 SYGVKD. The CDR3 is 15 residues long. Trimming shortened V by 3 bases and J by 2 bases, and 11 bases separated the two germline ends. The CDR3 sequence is CAISDGRGTYNEQFF. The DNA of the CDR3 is TGTGCCATCAGTGACGGGCGGGGAACCTACAATGAGCAGTTCTTC.

The CDR3 nucleotides are TGTGCCTGGAGTGTTGAAGCCGGGGCCTACGAGCAGTACTTC. Its translation: CAWSVEAGAYEQYF. This rearrangement joins TRBV30 to TRBJ2-7, with D perhaps TRBD2 (5 bases). Trimming took 0 bases from V and 2 from J, leaving 11 bases between them. From germline, CDR1 is GTSNPN and CDR2 SVGIG (reference sequence). The CDR3 has 14 residues.

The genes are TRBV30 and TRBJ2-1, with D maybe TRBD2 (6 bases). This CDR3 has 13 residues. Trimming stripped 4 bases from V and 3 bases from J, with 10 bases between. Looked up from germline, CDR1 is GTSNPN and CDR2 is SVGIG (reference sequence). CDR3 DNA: TGTGCCTGGAATGTCGGGGGCTACAATGAGCAGTTCTTC. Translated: CAWNVGGYNEQFF. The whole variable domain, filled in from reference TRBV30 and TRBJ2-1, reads SQTIHQWPATLVQPVGSPLSLECTVEGTSNPNLYWYRQAAGRGLQLLFYSVGIGQISSEVPQNLSASRPQDRQFILSSKKLLLSDSGFYLCAWNVGGYNEQFFGPGTRLTVL.

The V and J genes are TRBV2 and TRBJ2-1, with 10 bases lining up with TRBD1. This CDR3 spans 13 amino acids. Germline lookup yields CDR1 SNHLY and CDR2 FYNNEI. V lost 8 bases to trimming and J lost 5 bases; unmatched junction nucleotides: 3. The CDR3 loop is CASRQGANNEQFF. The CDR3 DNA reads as TGTGCCAGCCGACAGGGGGCGAACAATGAGCAGTTCTTC. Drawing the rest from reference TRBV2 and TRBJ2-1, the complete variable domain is EPEVTQTPSHQVTQMGQEVILRCVPISNHLYFYWYRQILGQKVEFLVSFYNNEISEKSEIFDDQFSVERPDGSNFTLKIRSTKLEDSAMYFCASRQGANNEQFFGPGTRLTVL.

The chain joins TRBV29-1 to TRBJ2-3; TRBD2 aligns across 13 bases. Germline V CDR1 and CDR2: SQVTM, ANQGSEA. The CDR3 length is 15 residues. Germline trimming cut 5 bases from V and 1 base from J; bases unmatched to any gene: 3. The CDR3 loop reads CSVQGLAGGTDTQYF. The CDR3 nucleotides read TGCAGCGTTCAAGGACTAGCGGGGGGCACAGATACGCAGTATTTT.

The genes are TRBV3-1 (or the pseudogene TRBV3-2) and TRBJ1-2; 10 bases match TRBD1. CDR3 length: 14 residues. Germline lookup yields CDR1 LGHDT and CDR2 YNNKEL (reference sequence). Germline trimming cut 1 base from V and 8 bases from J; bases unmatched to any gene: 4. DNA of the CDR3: TGTGCCAGCAGCCAAGTTGGACAGGGGGGCGGCTACACCTTC. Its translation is CASSQVGQGGGYTF.

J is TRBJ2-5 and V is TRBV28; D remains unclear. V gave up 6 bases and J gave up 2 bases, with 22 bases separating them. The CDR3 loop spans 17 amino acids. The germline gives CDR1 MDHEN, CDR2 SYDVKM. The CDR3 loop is CASSLRFANAIQETQYF. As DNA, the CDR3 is TGTGCCAGCAGCCTGAGGTTTGCGAATGCGATACAAGAGACCCAGTACTTC.

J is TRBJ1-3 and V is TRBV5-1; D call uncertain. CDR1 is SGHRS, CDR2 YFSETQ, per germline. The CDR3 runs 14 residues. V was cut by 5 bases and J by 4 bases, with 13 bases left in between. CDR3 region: CASRAGSGGNTIYF. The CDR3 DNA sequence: TGCGCCAGCAGAGCGGGTTCAGGAGGAAACACCATATATTTT.

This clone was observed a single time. This chain's CDR3 is CASSQEAGAGETQYF. Here the CDR3 DNA reads TGTGCCAGCAGCCAAGAGGCGGGTGCGGGTGAGACCCAGTACTTC. V and J are TRBV4-2 and TRBJ2-5, with a weak D call TRBD2 (5 bases). Deletions cut 0 bases from V and 5 bases from J, with 13 bases between. Germline V gene sequence: CDR1 LGHNA, CDR2 YNFKEQ. The CDR3 covers 15 residues.

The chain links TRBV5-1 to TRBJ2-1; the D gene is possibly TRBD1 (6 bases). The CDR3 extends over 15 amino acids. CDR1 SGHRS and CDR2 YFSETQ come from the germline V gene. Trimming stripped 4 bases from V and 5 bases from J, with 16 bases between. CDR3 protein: CASSQSGQRNNEQFF. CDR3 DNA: TGCGCCAGCAGCCAGTCGGGACAACGTAACAATGAGCAGTTCTTC.

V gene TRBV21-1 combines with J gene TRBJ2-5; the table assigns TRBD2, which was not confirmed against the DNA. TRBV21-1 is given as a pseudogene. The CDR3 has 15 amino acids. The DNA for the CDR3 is TGTGCCAGCAGCGGCCGGGGGGGAGACTTCGAGACCCAGTACTTC. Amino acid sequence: CASSGRGGDFETQYF.

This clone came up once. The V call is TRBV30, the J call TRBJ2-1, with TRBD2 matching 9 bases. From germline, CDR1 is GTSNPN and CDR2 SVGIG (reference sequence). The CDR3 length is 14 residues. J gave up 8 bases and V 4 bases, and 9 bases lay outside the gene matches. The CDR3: CAWKPSGARDEQFF. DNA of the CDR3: TGTGCCTGGAAACCTAGCGGGGCTCGAGATGAGCAGTTCTTC.

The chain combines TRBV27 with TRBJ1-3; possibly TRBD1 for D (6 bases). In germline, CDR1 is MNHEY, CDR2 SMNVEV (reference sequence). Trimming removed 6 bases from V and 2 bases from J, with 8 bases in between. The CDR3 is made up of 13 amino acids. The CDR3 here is CASRTGPGNTIYF. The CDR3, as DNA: TGTGCCAGCAGGACAGGTCCTGGAAACACCATATATTTT.

CDR3 DNA sequence: TGCGCCAGCAGTGGAGTAGCGGGGGGGCGTCAAGATACGCAGTATTTT. This encodes CASSGVAGGRQDTQYF. The rearrangement links TRBV10-1 to TRBJ2-3; TRBD2 aligns across 11 bases. CDR3 size: 16 residues. Germline V gene data show CDR1 as WNHNN and CDR2 as SYGVQD (reference sequence). Trimming cost V 4 bases and J 5 bases; bases outside gene matches: 8.

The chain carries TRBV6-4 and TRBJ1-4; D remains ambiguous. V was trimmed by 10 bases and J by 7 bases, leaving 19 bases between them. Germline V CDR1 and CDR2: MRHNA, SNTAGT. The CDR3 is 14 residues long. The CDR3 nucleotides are TGTGCCACCCCTGCGGCGGGAGATGGTGAAAAACTGTTTTTT. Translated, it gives CATPAAGDGEKLFF.

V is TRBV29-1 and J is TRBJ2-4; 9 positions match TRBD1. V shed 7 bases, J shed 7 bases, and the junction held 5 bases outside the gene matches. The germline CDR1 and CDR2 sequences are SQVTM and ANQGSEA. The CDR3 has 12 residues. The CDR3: CSARTGDNIQYF. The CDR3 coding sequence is TGCAGCGCCCGGACAGGGGATAACATTCAGTACTTC.

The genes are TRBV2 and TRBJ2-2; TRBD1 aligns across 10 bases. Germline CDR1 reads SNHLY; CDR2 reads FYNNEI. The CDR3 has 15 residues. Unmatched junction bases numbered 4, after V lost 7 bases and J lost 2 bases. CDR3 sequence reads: CASTRTGGNTGELFF. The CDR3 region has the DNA TGTGCCAGCACTCGGACAGGGGGTAACACCGGGGAGCTGTTTTTT.

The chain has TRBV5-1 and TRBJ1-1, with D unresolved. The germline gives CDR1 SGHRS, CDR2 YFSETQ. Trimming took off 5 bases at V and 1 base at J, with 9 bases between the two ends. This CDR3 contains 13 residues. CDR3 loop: CASSYRSNTEAFF. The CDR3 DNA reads TGCGCCAGCAGTTACAGATCGAACACTGAAGCTTTCTTT.

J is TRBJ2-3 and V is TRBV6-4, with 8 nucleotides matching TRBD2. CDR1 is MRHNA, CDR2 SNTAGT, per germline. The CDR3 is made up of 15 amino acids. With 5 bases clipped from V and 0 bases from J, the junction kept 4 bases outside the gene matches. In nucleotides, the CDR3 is TGTGCCAGCAGTTTTAGCGGGGAGAGCACAGATACGCAGTATTTT. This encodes CASSFSGESTDTQYF.